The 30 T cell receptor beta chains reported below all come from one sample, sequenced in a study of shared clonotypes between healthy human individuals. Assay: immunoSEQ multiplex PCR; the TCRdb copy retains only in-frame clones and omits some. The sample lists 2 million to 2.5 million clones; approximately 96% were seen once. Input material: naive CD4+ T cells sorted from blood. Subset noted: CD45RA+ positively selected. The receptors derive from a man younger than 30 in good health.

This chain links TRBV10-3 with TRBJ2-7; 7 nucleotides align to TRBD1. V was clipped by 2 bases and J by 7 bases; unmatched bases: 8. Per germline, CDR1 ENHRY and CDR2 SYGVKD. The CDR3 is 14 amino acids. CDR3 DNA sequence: TGTGCCATCAGTGAGACGACAGGGTTTGGGGAGCAGTACTTC. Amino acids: CAISETTGFGEQYF.

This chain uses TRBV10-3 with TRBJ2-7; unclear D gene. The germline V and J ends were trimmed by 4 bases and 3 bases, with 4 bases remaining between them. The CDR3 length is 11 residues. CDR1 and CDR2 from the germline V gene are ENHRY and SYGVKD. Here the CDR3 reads CAISALYEQYF. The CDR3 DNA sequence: TGTGCCATCAGTGCTCTCTACGAGCAGTACTTC.

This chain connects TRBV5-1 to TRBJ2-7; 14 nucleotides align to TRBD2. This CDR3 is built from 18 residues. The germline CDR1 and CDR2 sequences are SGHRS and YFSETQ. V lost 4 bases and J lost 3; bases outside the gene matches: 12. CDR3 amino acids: CASSPEGTSGRLNYEQYF. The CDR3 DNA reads TGCGCCAGCAGCCCCGAAGGGACTAGCGGGAGATTAAACTACGAGCAGTACTTC.

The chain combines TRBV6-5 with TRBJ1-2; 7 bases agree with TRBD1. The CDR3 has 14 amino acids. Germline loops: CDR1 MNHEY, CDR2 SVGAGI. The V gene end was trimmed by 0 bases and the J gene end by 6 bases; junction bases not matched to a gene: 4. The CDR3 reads CASSYSAGGHGYTF. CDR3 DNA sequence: TGTGCCAGCAGTTACTCGGCAGGGGGTCATGGCTACACCTTC.

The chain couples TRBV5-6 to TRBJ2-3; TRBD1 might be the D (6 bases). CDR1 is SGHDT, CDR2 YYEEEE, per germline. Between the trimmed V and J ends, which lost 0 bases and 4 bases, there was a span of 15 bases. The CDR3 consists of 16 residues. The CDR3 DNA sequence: TGTGCCAGCAGCTTGGGCCCAGGGGTGGGCCCAGATACGCAGTATTTT. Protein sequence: CASSLGPGVGPDTQYF.

CDR3 nucleotides: TGCAGCGGGCTAGCGGGAGCCTACGAGCAGTACTTC. Translated: CSGLAGAYEQYF. V usage is TRBV29-1 and J usage is TRBJ2-7, with 10 bases matching TRBD2. Germline V lookup: CDR1 SQVTM, CDR2 ANQGSEA. This CDR3 has 12 amino acids. The J segment lost 2 bases and the V segment lost 7 bases, leaving 2 bases of the junction unmatched.

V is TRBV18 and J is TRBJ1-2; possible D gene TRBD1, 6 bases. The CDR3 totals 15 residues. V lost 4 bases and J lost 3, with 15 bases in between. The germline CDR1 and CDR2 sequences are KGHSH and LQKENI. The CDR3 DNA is TGTGCCAGCTCACTTAAGGCAGGGGAGCACTATGGCTACACCTTC. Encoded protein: CASSLKAGEHYGYTF.

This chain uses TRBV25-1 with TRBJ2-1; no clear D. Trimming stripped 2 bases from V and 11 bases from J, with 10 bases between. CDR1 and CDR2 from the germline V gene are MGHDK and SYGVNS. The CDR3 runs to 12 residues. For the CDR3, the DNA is TGTGCCAGCAGTGAAACTTCCTCAAAGCAGTTCTTC. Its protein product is CASSETSSKQFF.

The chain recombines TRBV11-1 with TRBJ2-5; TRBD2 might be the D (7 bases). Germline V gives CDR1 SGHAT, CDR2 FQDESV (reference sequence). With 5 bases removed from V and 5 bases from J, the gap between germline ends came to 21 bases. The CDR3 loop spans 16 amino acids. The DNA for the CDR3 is TGTGCCAGCAGCCCCTCAAAGGGGGAGGGGCGGGAGACCCAGTACTTC. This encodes CASSPSKGEGRETQYF.

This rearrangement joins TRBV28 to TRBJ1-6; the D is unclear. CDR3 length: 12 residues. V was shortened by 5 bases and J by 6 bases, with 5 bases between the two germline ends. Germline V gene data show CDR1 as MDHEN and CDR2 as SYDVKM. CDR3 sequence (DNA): TGTGCCAGCAGTCCTCTTAATTCACCCCTCCACTTT. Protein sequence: CASSPLNSPLHF.

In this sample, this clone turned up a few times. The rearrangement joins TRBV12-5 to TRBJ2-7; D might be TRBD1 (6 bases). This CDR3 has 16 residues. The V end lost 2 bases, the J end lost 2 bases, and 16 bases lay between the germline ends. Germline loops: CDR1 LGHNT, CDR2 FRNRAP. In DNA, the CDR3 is TGTGCTAGTGGTTTGTCGCATCTCGACAGGCCCTACGAGCAGTACTTC. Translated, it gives CASGLSHLDRPYEQYF.

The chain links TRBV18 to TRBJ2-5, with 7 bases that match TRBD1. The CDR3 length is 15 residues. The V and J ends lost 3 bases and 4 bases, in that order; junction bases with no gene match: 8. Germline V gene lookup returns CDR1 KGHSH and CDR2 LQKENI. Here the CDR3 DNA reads TGTGCCAGCTCACCCAGACAGGGTGTAACAGAGACCCAGTACTTC. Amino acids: CASSPRQGVTETQYF.

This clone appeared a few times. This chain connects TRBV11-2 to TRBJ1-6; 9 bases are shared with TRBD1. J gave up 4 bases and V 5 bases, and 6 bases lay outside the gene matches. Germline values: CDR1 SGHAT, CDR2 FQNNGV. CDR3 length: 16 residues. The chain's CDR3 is CASSPTDRGYNSPLHF. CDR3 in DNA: TGTGCCAGCAGCCCTACCGACAGGGGGTATAATTCACCCCTCCACTTT.

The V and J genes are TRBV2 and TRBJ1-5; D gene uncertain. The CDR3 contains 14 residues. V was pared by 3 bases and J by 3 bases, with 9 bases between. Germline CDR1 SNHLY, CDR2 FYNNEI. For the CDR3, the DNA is TGTGCCAGCAGTGAGTTAACAGACAATCAGCCCCAGCATTTT. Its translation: CASSELTDNQPQHF. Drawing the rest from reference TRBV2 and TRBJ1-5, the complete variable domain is EPEVTQTPSHQVTQMGQEVILRCVPISNHLYFYWYRQILGQKVEFLVSFYNNEISEKSEIFDDQFSVERPDGSNFTLKIRSTKLEDSAMYFCASSELTDNQPQHFGDGTRLSIL.

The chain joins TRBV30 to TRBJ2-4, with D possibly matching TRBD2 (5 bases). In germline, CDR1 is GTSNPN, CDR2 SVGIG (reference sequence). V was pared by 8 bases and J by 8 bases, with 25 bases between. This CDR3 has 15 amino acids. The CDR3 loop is CALDKGWGDEDIQYF. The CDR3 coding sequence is TGTGCCCTGGATAAGGGATGGGGAGATGAGGACATTCAGTACTTC.

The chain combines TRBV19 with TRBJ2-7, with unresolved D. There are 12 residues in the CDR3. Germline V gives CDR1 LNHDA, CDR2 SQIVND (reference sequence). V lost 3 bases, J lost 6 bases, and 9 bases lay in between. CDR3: CASSIQGREQYF. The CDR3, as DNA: TGTGCCAGTAGTATTCAAGGGCGCGAGCAGTACTTC. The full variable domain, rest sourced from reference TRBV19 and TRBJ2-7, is DGGITQSPKYLFRKEGQNVTLSCEQNLNHDAMYWYRQDPGQGLRLIYYSQIVNDFQKGDIAEGYSVSREKKESFPLTVTSAQKNPTAFYLCASSIQGREQYFGPGTRLTVT.

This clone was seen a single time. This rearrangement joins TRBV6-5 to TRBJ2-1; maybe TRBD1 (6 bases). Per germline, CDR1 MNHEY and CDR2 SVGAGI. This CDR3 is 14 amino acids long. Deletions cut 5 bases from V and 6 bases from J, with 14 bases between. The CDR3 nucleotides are TGTGCCAGCAGTCACAGGGAGTCGATCAATGAGCAGTTCTTC. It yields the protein CASSHRESINEQFF.

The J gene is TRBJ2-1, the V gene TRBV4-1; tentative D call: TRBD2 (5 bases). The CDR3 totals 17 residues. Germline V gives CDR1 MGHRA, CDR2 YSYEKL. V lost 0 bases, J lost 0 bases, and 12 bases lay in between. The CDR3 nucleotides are TGCGCCAGCAGCCAAGATTCTGTCCTAGCCTCCTACAATGAGCAGTTCTTC. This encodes CASSQDSVLASYNEQFF.

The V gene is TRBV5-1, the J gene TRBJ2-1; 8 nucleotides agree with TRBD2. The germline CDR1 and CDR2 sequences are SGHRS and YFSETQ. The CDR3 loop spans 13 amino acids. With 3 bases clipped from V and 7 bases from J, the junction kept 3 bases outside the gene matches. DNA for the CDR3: TGCGCCAGCAGCTCGTTAGCGGGAAATGAGCAGTTCTTC. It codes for CASSSLAGNEQFF.

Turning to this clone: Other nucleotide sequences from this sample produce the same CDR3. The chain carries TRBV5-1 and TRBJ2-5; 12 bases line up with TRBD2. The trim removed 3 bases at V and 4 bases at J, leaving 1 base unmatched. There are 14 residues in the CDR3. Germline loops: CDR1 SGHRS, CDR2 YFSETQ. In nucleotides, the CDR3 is TGCGCCAGCAGCTCGGGACTAGCGGGAGAGACCCAGTACTTC. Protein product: CASSSGLAGETQYF.

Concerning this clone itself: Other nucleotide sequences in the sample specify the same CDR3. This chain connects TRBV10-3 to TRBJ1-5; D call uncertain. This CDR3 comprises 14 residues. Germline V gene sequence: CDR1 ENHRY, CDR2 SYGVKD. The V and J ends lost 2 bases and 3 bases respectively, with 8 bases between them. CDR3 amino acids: CAISEGQSNQPQHF. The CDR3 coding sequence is TGTGCCATCAGTGAGGGGCAGTCCAATCAGCCCCAGCATTTT.

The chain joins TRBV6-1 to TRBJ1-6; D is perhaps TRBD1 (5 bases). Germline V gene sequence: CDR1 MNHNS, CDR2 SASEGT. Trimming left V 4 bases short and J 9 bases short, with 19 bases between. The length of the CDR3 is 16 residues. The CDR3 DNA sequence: TGTGCCAGCAGTGCCTATCCGTGGGGCTCAGCTTCACCCCTCCACTTT. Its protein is CASSAYPWGSASPLHF.

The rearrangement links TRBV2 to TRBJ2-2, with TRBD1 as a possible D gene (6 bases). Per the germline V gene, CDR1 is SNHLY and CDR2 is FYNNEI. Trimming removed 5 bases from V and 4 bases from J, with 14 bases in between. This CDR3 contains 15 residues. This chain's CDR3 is CASSPAGAPTGELFF. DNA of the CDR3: TGTGCCAGCAGTCCCGCAGGGGCCCCCACCGGGGAGCTGTTTTTT.

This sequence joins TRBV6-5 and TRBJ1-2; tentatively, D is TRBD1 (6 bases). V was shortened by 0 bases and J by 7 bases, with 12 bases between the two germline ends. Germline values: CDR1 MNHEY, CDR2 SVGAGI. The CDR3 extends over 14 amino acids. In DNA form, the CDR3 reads TGTGCCAGCAGTTACTCCCAGGGGCGGGCTGGCTACACCTTC. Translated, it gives CASSYSQGRAGYTF.

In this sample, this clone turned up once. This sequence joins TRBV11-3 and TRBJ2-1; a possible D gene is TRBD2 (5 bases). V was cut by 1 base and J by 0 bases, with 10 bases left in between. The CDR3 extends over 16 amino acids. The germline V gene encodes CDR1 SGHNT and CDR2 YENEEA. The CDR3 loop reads CASSLGRASSYNEQFF. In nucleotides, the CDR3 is TGTGCCAGCAGCTTAGGGCGGGCGAGCTCCTACAATGAGCAGTTCTTC.

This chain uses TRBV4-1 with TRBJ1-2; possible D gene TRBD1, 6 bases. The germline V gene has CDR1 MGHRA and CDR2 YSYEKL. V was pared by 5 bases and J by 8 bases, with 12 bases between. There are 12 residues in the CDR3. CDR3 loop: CASSEQGWGYTF. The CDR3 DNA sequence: TGCGCCAGCAGCGAACAGGGTTGGGGCTACACCTTC.

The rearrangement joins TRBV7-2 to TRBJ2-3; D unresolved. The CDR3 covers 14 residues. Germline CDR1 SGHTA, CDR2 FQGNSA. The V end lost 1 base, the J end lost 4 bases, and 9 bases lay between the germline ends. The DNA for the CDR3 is TGTGCCAGCAGCTTAGACACACGGCCAGATACGCAGTATTTT. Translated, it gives CASSLDTRPDTQYF.

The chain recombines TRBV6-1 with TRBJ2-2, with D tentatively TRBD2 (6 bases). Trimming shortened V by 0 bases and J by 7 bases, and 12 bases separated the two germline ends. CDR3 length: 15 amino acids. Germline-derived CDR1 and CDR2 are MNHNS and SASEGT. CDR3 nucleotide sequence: TGTGCCAGCAGTGAAGCGAAGACTAGTTACGGGGAGCTGTTTTTT. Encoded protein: CASSEAKTSYGELFF.

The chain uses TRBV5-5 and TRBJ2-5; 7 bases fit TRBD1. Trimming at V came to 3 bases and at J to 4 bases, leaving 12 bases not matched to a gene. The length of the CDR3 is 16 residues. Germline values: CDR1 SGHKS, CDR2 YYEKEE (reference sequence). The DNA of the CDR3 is TGTGCCAGCAGCTCGGAGACAGGGAAGGTGAGAGAGACCCAGTACTTC. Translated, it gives CASSSETGKVRETQYF.

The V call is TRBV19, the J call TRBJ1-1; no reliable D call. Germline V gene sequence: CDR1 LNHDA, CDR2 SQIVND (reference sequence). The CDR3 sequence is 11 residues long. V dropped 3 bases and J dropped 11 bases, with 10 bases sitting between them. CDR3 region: CASSIPGPAFF. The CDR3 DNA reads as TGTGCCAGTAGTATCCCGGGCCCGGCTTTCTTT.